This paragraph reports one TCR beta chain. These data belong to a study of blood T cell repertoires in COVID-19. Background on the study: The origin of the acute and convalescent COVID-19 samples was the United States, Italy and Spain.

The authors' processing: Reference gene primer amplification yielded estimated nucleated cell counts. Sequencing used immunoSEQ multiplex PCR; TCRdb keeps in-frame clones, though not all of them. The DNA was the basis for D and trimming; V, J and clone size are from that table. The table lists roughly 110,000 clones, roughly 76% of them singletons. Trimming at V came to 4 bases and at J to 8 bases, leaving 3 bases not matched to a gene. There are 14 residues in the CDR3. CDR1 and CDR2 (germline): MNHEY, SVGAGI. This clonotype was sampled from a human donor in a cohort sampled during active COVID-19. The sample consisted of peripheral blood. The V gene is TRBV6-5, the J gene TRBJ1-6; 9 nucleotides align to TRBD1. The CDR3 is CASSSDRGYSPLHF. The CDR3 DNA is TGTGCCAGCAGTTCAGACAGGGGGTATTCACCCCTCCACTTT.